This is a list of T cell receptor beta chains from one sample in a study of T cells in Graves' hyperthyroidism and ophthalmopathy. One entry per CDR3 protein results from TCRdb running MiXCR on the multiplex PCR reads. The repertoire holds a few hundred thousand distinct CDR3 sequences, with approximately 15% as singletons. Sample: blood. All receptors derive from a man aged 30 to 39 with Graves' hyperthyroidism that later progressed to Graves' ophthalmopathy. CDR3s include the opening cysteine and the closing phenylalanine or tryptophan. D genes are given only for firm matches. Not every row has a clone size; where given, it reads once, few, many or a size class.

d_call | clone_size | j_call | v_call | cdr3_aa | cdr3_nt
NA | many | TRBJ1-1 | TRBV28 | CASSLPPNEAFF | TGTGCCAGCAGTTTACCCCCTAATGAAGCTTTCTTT
NA | few | TRBJ2-3 | TRBV10-3 | CAISPPSENTQYF | TGTGCCATCAGTCCTCCTAGCGAAAATACGCAGTATTTT
TRBD1 | NA | TRBJ2-5 | TRBV12-3/TRBV12-4 | CASSPPDRGETQYF | TGTGCCAGCAGTCCTCCAGACAGGGGAGAGACCCAGTACTTC
NA | few | TRBJ2-5 | TRBV3-1 | CASSYKWRVVRETQYF | TGTGCCAGCAGTTATAAATGGCGCGTAGTAAGAGAGACCCAGTACTTC
NA | NA | TRBJ2-7 | TRBV7-8 | CASSSQRHRGTYEQYF | TGTGCCAGCAGCTCCCAGCGCCACCGGGGCACCTACGAGCAGTACTTC
TRBD1 | many | TRBJ2-2 | TRBV11-2 | CASSLGVDRDAGELFF | TGTGCCAGCAGCTTAGGGGTGGACAGGGATGCCGGGGAGCTGTTTTTT
NA | NA | TRBJ1-1 | TRBV29-1 | CSVIRANTEAFF | TGCAGCGTTATCAGGGCCAACACTGAAGCTTTCTTT
NA | few | TRBJ2-3 | TRBV5-1 | CASSGGSDSLSRDTQYF | TGCGCCAGCAGCGGGGGATCTGACAGTCTCTCTAGGGATACGCAGTATTTT
TRBD1 | many | TRBJ2-2 | TRBV11-3 | CASSLWQGVTGELFF | TGTGCCAGCAGCTTATGGCAGGGGGTAACCGGGGAGCTGTTTTTT
NA | many | TRBJ1-2 | TRBV20-1 | CSATTGTYYGYTF | TGCAGTGCTACGACAGGAACTTACTATGGCTACACCTTC
TRBD2 | NA | TRBJ2-1 | TRBV9 | CASSATSGGFDEQFF | TGTGCCAGCAGCGCGACTAGCGGGGGATTCGATGAGCAGTTCTTC
TRBD1 | NA | TRBJ2-3 | TRBV7-3 | CTSSLTPDRVTDTQYF | TGTACCAGCAGCTTAACTCCGGACAGGGTCACAGATACGCAGTATTTT
NA | few | TRBJ2-1 | TRBV5-1 | CASSNRAPGNEQFF | TGCGCCAGCAGTAATCGGGCGCCTGGCAATGAGCAGTTCTTC
TRBD2 | NA | TRBJ2-5 | TRBV19 | CASSIRTSGPQYF | TGTGCCAGTAGTATACGTACTAGCGGGCCCCAGTACTTC
NA | many | TRBJ2-1 | TRBV11-2 | CASSLAPTVSSYNEQFF | TGTGCCAGCAGCTTAGCCCCGACAGTTTCCTCCTACAATGAGCAGTTCTTC
TRBD2 | many | TRBJ2-1 | TRBV20-1 | CSARDSLGGDYNEQFF | TGCAGTGCTAGAGATAGTCTGGGGGGGGATTACAATGAGCAGTTCTTC
NA | many | TRBJ2-1 | TRBV7-9 | CASSLVGLGANEQFF | TGTGCCAGCAGCTTAGTTGGGCTTGGGGCCAATGAGCAGTTCTTC
TRBD1 | many | TRBJ2-3 | TRBV6-5 | CASSYYTGGHGDTQYF | TGTGCCAGCAGTTACTACACAGGGGGGCATGGAGATACGCAGTATTTT
NA | few | TRBJ1-2 | TRBV10-1 | CASNPPRMAYGYTF | TGCGCCAGCAACCCGCCGCGGATGGCCTATGGCTACACCTTC
TRBD1 | NA | TRBJ1-3 | TRBV30 | CAWHRGLGNTIYF | TGTGCCTGGCACAGGGGATTAGGAAACACCATATATTTT
TRBD2 | many | TRBJ2-1 | TRBV20-1 | CSALAGAGGEQFF | TGCAGTGCTTTAGCGGGGGCGGGTGGTGAGCAGTTCTTC
NA | many | TRBJ2-7 | TRBV20-1 | CSARAPGSLTYEQYF | TGCAGTGCTAGAGCCCCAGGGTCCCTGACCTACGAGCAGTACTTC
NA | few | TRBJ1-1 | TRBV6-1 | CASSKPTSSTEAFF | TGTGCCAGCAGCAAACCGACCTCCAGCACTGAAGCTTTCTTT
TRBD1 | few | TRBJ2-2 | TRBV6-1 | CASRPDRGWVAGELFF | TGTGCCAGCAGACCGGACAGGGGTTGGGTCGCCGGGGAGCTGTTTTTT
TRBD2 | NA | TRBJ2-5 | TRBV12-3/TRBV12-4 | CASSPRVAGGKLETQYF | TGTGCCAGCAGTCCCCGGGTAGCGGGGGGGAAATTGGAGACCCAGTACTTC
NA | NA | TRBJ1-1 | TRBV9 | CASSVHGNTEAFF | TGTGCCAGCAGCGTTCATGGGAACACTGAAGCTTTCTTT
NA | NA | TRBJ1-2 | TRBV13 | CASSPNRVGFYGYTF | TGTGCCAGCAGCCCGAACAGGGTTGGGTTCTATGGCTACACCTTC
TRBD1 | many | TRBJ1-2 | TRBV7-9 | CASSFVGQGADGYTF | TGTGCCAGCAGCTTTGTGGGACAGGGGGCGGATGGCTACACCTTC
TRBD1 | many | TRBJ1-6 | TRBV11-3 | CASSLDWTGYRSPLHF | TGTGCCAGCAGCTTAGACTGGACAGGGTATCGGTCACCCCTCCACTTT
NA | many | TRBJ1-1 | TRBV28 | CASSLTQIEAFF | TGTGCCAGCAGTTTAACACAAATAGAAGCTTTCTTT
NA | few | TRBJ2-7 | TRBV3-1 | CASSHLPNSWEQYF | TGTGCCAGCAGCCATCTACCGAACAGCTGGGAGCAGTACTTC
TRBD2 | few | TRBJ2-3 | TRBV6-1 | CASSLTSGGATDTQYF | TGTGCCAGCTCCTTAACTAGCGGGGGGGCCACAGATACGCAGTATTTT
NA | many | TRBJ2-7 | TRBV11-3 | CASSVTGLSYEQYF | TGTGCCAGCAGCGTCACGGGATTAAGCTACGAGCAGTACTTC
NA | many | TRBJ2-7 | TRBV5-1 | CASSRVADYEQYF | TGCGCCAGCAGCCGGGTCGCCGACTACGAGCAGTACTTC
TRBD1 | many | TRBJ2-7 | TRBV18 | CASSPDRGFPYEQYF | TGTGCCAGCTCACCGGACAGGGGCTTTCCCTACGAGCAGTACTTC
NA | many | TRBJ1-5 | TRBV20-1 | CSARDRQRSNQPQHF | TGCAGTGCTAGAGACAGACAACGGAGCAATCAGCCCCAGCATTTT
NA | many | TRBJ1-4 | TRBV3-1 | CASSHRGLNEKLFF | TGTGCCAGCAGCCACAGGGGACTGAATGAAAAACTGTTTTTT
NA | few | TRBJ1-6 | TRBV20-1 | CSALTVDSPLHF | TGCAGTGCCTTGACAGTAGATTCACCCCTCCACTTT
NA | NA | TRBJ2-2 | TRBV7-3 | CASSPTSRGAAGELFF | TGTGCCAGCAGCCCGACTAGCAGGGGGGCCGCCGGGGAGCTGTTTTTT
NA | few | TRBJ1-5 | TRBV24-1 | CATSDLGGNQPQHF | TGTGCCACCAGTGATTTGGGAGGGAATCAGCCCCAGCATTTT
NA | many | TRBJ1-1 | TRBV5-1 | CASRQNRDYTEAFF | TGCGCCAGCAGACAAAACAGGGATTACACTGAAGCTTTCTTT